This entry features one T cell receptor (beta chain) sequence. These data come from a study of control samples from healthy donors and cancer patients. The CDR3 has 13 residues. With 5 bases removed from V and 2 bases from J, the gap between germline ends came to 10 bases. Produced via immunoSEQ multiplex PCR; TCRdb's table is partial and in-frame only. The data show about 82,000 clones, with roughly 93% seen just once and 4.8% held by the top ten. This TCR came from a woman in her late teens or twenties in good health. The sequencing sample was made of blood. The V call is TRBV12-3 or TRBV12-4, the J call TRBJ2-7, with D perhaps TRBD1 (6 bases). CDR3 bases: TGTGCCAGCAGTCCACGACAGGCCTACGAGCAGTACTTC. It is translated as CASSPRQAYEQYF.